The sequence of this TCR beta chain was determined in a study of cytomegalovirus exposure and HLA in healthy donors. Between the trimmed V and J ends, which lost 7 bases and 6 bases, there was a span of 14 bases. The CDR3 is made up of 13 amino acids. The germline CDR1 and CDR2 sequences are LNHDA and SQIVND (reference sequence). In regard to this clone: The antigen remains unidentified.

Primers for the PCR totalled 60 Vbeta and 13 Jbeta. TCRdb keeps only in-frame clones here, not all; method: immunoSEQ multiplex PCR. This table holds 130,000 or so clones, 76% found once. Study outcomes and limitations: TCR beta V segments were, for the most part, productive about 87% or about 30% of the time in an earlier analysis.

This chain uses TRBV19 with TRBJ2-3; D is perhaps TRBD2 (6 bases). The material sequenced was PBMCs. The clonotype comes from a man in his forties in good health and CMV-seronegative. This chain's CDR3 is CASKEGEWDTQYF. The DNA of the CDR3 is TGTGCCAGTAAGGAGGGCGAGTGGGATACGCAGTATTTT.